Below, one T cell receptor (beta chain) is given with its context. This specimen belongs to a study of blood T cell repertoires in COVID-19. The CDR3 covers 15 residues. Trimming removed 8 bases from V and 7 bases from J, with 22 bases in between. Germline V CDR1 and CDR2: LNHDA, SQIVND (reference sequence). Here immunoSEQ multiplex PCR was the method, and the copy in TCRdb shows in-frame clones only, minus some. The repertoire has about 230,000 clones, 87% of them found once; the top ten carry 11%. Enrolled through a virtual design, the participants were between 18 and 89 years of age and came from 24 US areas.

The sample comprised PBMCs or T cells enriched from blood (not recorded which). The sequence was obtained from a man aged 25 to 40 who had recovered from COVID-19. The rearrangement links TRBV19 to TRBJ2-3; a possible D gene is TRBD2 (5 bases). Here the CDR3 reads CASSTLGGETHTQYF. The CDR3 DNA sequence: TGTGCCAGTTCGACGCTCGGAGGTGAAACGCATACGCAGTATTTT.